These T cell receptor beta chains were read from a single sample in a study of breast tumors, draining lymph nodes, adjacent tissues. TCRdb analysed the multiplex PCR reads with MiXCR anew, one entry per CDR3 protein. The table includes some 38,000 distinct CDR3 sequences, just over 35% detected once. What was sequenced was breast tumor tissue. Receptor source: a female donor with breast cancer. Some clones in this sample may be carry-over from other donors' samples. CDR3s include the opening cysteine and the closing phenylalanine or tryptophan. D genes are given only for firm matches. Size is omitted from some rows. Given values are once, few, many or a class for expanded clones.

d_gene | abundance | j_gene | v_gene | CDR3aa | CDR3nt
NA | many | TRBJ2-2 | TRBV29-1 | CSVEGTENTGELFF | TGCAGCGTTGAAGGGACAGAGAACACCGGGGAGCTGTTTTTT
TRBD1 | many | TRBJ2-4 | TRBV7-2 | CASSLDRGIQYF | TGTGCCAGCAGCTTAGACAGGGGCATTCAGTACTTC
TRBD1 | many | TRBJ1-4 | TRBV4-1 | CASSLGQGGTNEKLFF | TGCGCCAGCAGCCTTGGACAGGGGGGCACTAATGAAAAACTGTTTTTT
NA | NA | TRBJ1-5 | TRBV2 | CASSRGPIDQPQHF | TGTGCCAGCAGCCGAGGACCCATCGATCAGCCCCAGCATTTT
TRBD1 | many | TRBJ2-1 | TRBV10-3 | CAISDDRDNEQFF | TGTGCCATCAGTGACGACAGGGATAATGAGCAGTTCTTC
NA | many | TRBJ1-5 | TRBV12-3/TRBV12-4 | CASSLGGQGQPQHF | TGTGCCAGCAGTTTGGGAGGTCAAGGGCAGCCCCAGCATTTT
TRBD1 | NA | TRBJ2-1 | TRBV7-8 | CASSAPGTVYNEQFF | TGTGCCAGCAGCGCCCCCGGGACAGTGTACAATGAGCAGTTCTTC
NA | NA | TRBJ2-1 | TRBV5-1 | CASSLEAQNEQFF | TGCGCCAGCAGCCTGGAAGCCCAAAATGAGCAGTTCTTC
NA | many | TRBJ1-5 | TRBV19 | CASSIDYGQPQHF | TGTGCCAGTAGTATAGATTATGGGCAGCCCCAGCATTTT
NA | many | TRBJ2-3 | TRBV7-2 | CASSPQGSVTDTQYF | TGTGCCAGCAGCCCCCAGGGGAGCGTCACAGATACGCAGTATTTT
TRBD1 | NA | TRBJ2-7 | TRBV18 | CASSSGQGFEQYF | TGTGCCAGCTCATCCGGACAGGGATTCGAGCAGTACTTC
NA | many | TRBJ2-7 | TRBV4-2 | CASSQDLDDYEQYF | TGTGCCAGCAGCCAAGATTTGGACGACTACGAGCAGTACTTC
NA | medium-sized | TRBJ1-3 | TRBV7-9 | CASSPTAAGNTIYF | TGTGCCAGCAGCCCGACTGCCGCAGGAAACACCATATATTTT
TRBD2 | NA | TRBJ2-1 | TRBV20-1 | CSAGRTSGSVFDNEQFF | TGCAGTGCTGGAAGGACTAGCGGGAGTGTATTCGACAATGAGCAGTTCTTC
NA | NA | TRBJ2-2 | TRBV15 | CATNGDGRSTGELFF | TGTGCCACCAACGGAGATGGCAGGTCCACCGGGGAGCTGTTTTTT
NA | NA | TRBJ1-2 | TRBV19 | CASSIGQSPVGYTF | TGTGCCAGTAGTATAGGGCAGTCGCCGGTTGGCTACACCTTC
TRBD2 | many | TRBJ2-1 | TRBV12-3/TRBV12-4 | CASRGEGHNEQFF | TGTGCCAGCAGGGGGGAGGGGCACAATGAGCAGTTCTTC
TRBD1 | many | TRBJ2-7 | TRBV28 | CASLPGNRGSEQYF | TGTGCCAGCCTCCCCGGGAACAGGGGATCCGAGCAGTACTTC
TRBD1 | many | TRBJ2-1 | TRBV20-1 | CSARMTGWVLNNEQFF | TGCAGTGCTAGGATGACAGGGTGGGTACTCAACAATGAGCAGTTCTTC
TRBD1 | many | TRBJ2-7 | TRBV24-1 | CATPRDRAYEQYF | TGTGCCACCCCCCGGGACAGGGCCTACGAGCAGTACTTC
NA | once | TRBJ2-7 | TRBV28 | CASSSIPETPIDEQYF | TGTGCCAGCAGTTCTATACCCGAGACACCCATCGACGAGCAGTACTTC
TRBD2 | many | TRBJ2-5 | TRBV7-6 | CASSLGLAGVKETQYF | TGTGCCAGCAGCTTAGGACTAGCGGGAGTGAAGGAGACCCAGTACTTC
TRBD1 | many | TRBJ1-2 | TRBV19 | CASSIFPGQQNYGYTF | TGTGCCAGTAGTATCTTTCCGGGACAGCAGAACTATGGCTACACCTTC
NA | many | TRBJ2-7 | TRBV4-2 | CASSQDGSYNPQRRQYF | TGTGCCAGCAGCCAAGATGGGAGCTATAATCCCCAACGTAGGCAGTACTTC
TRBD2 | many | TRBJ2-3 | TRBV5-6 | CASSLPAGVGTDTQYF | TGTGCCAGCAGCTTGCCAGCGGGAGTGGGCACAGATACGCAGTATTTT
NA | many | TRBJ2-1 | TRBV5-6 | CASSPDRSSYNEQFF | TGTGCCAGCAGCCCCGATCGGAGCTCCTACAATGAGCAGTTCTTC
TRBD2 | NA | TRBJ2-3 | TRBV5-8 | CASSLSGGGDTQYF | TGTGCCAGCAGCTTGTCGGGAGGGGGAGATACGCAGTATTTT
NA | NA | TRBJ1-5 | TRBV5-8 | CASSLYNQPQHF | TGTGCCAGCAGCTTGTACAATCAGCCCCAGCATTTT
NA | many | TRBJ2-5 | TRBV10-3 | CAISPGLGETQYF | TGTGCCATCAGTCCGGGACTGGGGGAGACCCAGTACTTC
TRBD2 | NA | TRBJ2-3 | TRBV7-8 | CASSYGTSSRVDTQYF | TGTGCCAGCAGCTACGGGACTAGTAGTAGGGTGGATACGCAGTATTTT
TRBD2 | many | TRBJ2-5 | TRBV10-3 | CAISKTSGSWMGETQYF | TGTGCCATCAGTAAGACTAGCGGGAGTTGGATGGGGGAGACCCAGTACTTC
TRBD2 | NA | TRBJ2-5 | TRBV7-9 | CASSLSPAGVETQYF | TGCGCCAGCAGCTTAAGTCCAGCGGGAGTAGAGACCCAGTACTTC